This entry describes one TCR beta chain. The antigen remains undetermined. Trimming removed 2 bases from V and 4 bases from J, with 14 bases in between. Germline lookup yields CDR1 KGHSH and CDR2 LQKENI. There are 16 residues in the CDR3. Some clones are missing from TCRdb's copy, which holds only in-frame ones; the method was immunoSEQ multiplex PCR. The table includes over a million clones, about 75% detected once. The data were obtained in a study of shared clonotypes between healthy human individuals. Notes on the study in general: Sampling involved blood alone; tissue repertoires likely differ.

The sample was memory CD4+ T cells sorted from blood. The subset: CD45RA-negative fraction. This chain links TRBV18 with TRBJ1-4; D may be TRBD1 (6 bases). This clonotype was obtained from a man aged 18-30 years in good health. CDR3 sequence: CASSPNGQLINEKLFF. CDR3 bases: TGTGCCAGCTCACCAAATGGACAGCTAATTAATGAAAAACTGTTTTTT.